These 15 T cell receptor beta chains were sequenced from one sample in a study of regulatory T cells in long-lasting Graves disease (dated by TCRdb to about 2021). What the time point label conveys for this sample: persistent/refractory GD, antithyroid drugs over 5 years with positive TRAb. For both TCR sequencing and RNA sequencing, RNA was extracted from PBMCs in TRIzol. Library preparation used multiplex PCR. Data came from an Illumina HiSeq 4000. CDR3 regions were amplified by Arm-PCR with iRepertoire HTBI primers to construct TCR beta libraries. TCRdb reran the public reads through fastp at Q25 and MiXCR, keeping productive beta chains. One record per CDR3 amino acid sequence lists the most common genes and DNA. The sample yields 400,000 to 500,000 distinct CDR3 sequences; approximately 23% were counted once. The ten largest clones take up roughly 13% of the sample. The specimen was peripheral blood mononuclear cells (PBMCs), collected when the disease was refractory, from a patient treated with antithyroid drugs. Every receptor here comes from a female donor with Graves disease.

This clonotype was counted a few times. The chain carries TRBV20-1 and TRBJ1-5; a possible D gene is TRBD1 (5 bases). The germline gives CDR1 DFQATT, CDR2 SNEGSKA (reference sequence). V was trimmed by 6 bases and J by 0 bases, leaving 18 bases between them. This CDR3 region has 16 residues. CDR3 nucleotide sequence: TGCAGTGCCTCCCGGGGCGTGGGGCTTAGCAATCAGCCCCAGCATTTT. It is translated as CSASRGVGLSNQPQHF.

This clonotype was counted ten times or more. The CDR3 DNA sequence: TGTGCCAGCACTCCACCGGGCAGGGTGGAAGGCTACACCTTC. This translates into CASTPPGRVEGYTF. The chain carries TRBV28 and TRBJ1-2; D possibly corresponds to TRBD1 (5 bases). Germline V gene lookup returns CDR1 MDHEN and CDR2 SYDVKM. The V gene lost 7 bases and the J gene lost 8 bases, with 20 bases spanning the gap. CDR3 size: 14 residues.

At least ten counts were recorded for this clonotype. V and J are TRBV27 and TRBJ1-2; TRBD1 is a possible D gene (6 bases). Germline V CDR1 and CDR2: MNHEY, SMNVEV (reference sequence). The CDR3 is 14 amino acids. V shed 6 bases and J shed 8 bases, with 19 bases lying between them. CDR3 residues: CASSKHRVDLGYTF. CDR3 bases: TGTGCCAGCAGCAAACACAGGGTAGATCTGGGCTACACCTTC.

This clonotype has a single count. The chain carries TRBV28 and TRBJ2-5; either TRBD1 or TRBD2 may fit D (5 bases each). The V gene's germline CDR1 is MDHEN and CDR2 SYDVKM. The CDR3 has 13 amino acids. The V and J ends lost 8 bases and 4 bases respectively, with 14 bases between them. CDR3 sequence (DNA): TGTGCCAGCTTTGGGGGATGGAGAGAGACCCAGTACTTC. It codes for CASFGGWRETQYF.

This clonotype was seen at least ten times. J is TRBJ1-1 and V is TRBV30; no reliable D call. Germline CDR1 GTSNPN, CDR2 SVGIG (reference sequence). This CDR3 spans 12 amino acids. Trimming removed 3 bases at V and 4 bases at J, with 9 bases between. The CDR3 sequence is CAWRAYTTEAFF. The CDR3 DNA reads TGTGCCTGGAGGGCGTATACCACTGAAGCTTTCTTT.

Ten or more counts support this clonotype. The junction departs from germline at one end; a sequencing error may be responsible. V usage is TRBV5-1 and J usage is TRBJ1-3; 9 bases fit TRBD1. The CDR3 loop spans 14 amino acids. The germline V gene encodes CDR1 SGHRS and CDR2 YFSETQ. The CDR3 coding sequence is TGTGCCAGCAGTTCGGGACAGGGAGGAAACACCATATATTTT. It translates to CASSSGQGGNTIYF.

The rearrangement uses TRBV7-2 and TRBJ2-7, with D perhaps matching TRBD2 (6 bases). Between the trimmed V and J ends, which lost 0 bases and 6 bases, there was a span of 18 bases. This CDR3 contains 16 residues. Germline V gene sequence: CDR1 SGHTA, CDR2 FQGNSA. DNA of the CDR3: TGTGCCAGCAGCTTAGCCGGGAGTAGGTTTTTTGGCGAGCAGTACTTC. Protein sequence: CASSLAGSRFFGEQYF. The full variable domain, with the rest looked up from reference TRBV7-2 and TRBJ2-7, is GAGVSQSPSNKVTEKGKDVELRCDPISGHTALYWYRQSLGQGLEFLIYFQGNSAPDKSGLPSDRFSAERTGGSVSTLTIQRTQQEDSAVYLCASSLAGSRFFGEQYFGPGTRLTVT.

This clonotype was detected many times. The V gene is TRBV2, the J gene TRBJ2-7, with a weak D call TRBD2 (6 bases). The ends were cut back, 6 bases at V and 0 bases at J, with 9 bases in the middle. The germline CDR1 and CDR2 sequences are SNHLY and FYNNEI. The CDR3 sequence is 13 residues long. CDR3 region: CASRATSSYEQYF. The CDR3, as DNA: TGTGCCAGCAGGGCGACTAGCTCCTACGAGCAGTACTTC.

The CDR3: CASSSAGGPAEELFF. The CDR3 region has the DNA TGTGCCAGCAGTTCGGCGGGAGGGCCAGCCGAGGAGCTGTTTTTT. The V call is TRBV28, the J call TRBJ2-2; 9 nucleotides match TRBD2. This CDR3 comprises 15 residues. The germline V gene has CDR1 MDHEN and CDR2 SYDVKM. The V and J ends lost 4 bases and 10 bases, in that order; junction bases with no gene match: 10. The whole variable domain, remainder taken from reference TRBV28 and TRBJ2-2, is DVKVTQSSRYLVKRTGEKVFLECVQDMDHENMFWYRQDPGLGLRLIYFSYDVKMKEKGDIPEGYSVSREKKERFSLILESASTNQTSMYLCASSSAGGPAEELFFGEGSRLTVL.

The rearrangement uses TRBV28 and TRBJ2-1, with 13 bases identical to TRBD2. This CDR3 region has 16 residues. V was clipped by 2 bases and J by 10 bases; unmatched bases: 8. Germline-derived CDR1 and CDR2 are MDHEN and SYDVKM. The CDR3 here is CASSLDPGLAGSEQFF. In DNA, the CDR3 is TGTGCCAGCAGTTTAGACCCGGGACTAGCGGGGAGCGAGCAGTTCTTC.

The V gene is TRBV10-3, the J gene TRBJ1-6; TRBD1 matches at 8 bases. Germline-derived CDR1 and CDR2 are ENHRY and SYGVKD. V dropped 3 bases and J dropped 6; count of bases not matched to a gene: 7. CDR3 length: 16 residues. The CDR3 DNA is TGTGCCATCAGTGAAGCCCCGGGACAGGCTAATTCACCCCTCCACTTT. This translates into CAISEAPGQANSPLHF.

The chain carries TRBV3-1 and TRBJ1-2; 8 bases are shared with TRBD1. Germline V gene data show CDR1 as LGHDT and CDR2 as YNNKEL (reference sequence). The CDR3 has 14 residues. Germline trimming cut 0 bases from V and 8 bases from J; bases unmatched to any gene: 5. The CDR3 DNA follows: TGTGCCAGCAGCCAAGACAGGGGGCTTGGCGGCTACACCTTC. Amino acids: CASSQDRGLGGYTF.

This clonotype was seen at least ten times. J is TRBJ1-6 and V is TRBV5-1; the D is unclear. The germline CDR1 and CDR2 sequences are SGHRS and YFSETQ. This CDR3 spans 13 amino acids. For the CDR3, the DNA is TGCGGCAAGCCGGCAGCATATAATTCACCCCTCCACTTT. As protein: CGKPAAYNSPLHF.

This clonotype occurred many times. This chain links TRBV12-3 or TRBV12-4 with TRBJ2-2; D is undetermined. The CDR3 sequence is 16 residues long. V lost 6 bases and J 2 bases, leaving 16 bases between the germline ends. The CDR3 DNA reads TGTGCCAGCAGACCTTGGTCCTCAGTTAACACCGGGGAGCTGTTTTTT. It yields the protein CASRPWSSVNTGELFF.

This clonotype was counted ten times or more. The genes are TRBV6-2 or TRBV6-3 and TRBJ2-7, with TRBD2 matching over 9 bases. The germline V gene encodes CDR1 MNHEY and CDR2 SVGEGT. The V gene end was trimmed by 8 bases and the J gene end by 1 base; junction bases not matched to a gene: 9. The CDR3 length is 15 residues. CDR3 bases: TGTGCCAGCCGACAACGACTAGCGGCTTCCTACGAGCAGTACTTC. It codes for CASRQRLAASYEQYF.